These T cell receptor beta chains were read from a single sample in a study of blood T cells in healthy people across ages. TCRdb re-called the 5' RACE reads with MiXCR, one entry per CDR3 protein. The data hold roughly 680,000 distinct CDR3 sequences, with roughly half observed a single time. The specimen was blood. These receptors originate from a woman aged 80 or over in good health. Both conserved end residues are part of each CDR3. The D gene is left open where the match is weak. Where a row states a size, it is once, few, many or the class of an expanded clone; other rows omit it.

>.|TRBV7-9|TRBJ1-4|.
CASTPGFNEKLFF
TGTGCCAGCACCCCAGGGTTTAATGAAAAACTGTTTTTT
>.|TRBV12-3/TRBV12-4|TRBJ2-7|.
CASSLLREKVDEQYF
TGTGCCAGCAGCTTACTTCGGGAAAAGGTCGACGAGCAGTACTTC
>TRBD2|TRBV20-1|TRBJ2-1|.
CSAQGTSGGYNEQFF
TGCAGTGCTCAAGGGACTAGCGGGGGATACAATGAGCAGTTCTTC
>.|TRBV4-2|TRBJ2-3|.
CATGSYTDTQYF
TGTGCCACCGGGTCCTACACAGATACGCAGTATTTT
>.|TRBV5-1|TRBJ2-7|.
CASSLTTGSYEQYF
TGCGCCAGCAGCCTGACTACGGGTTCCTACGAGCAGTACTTC
>TRBD2|TRBV3-1|TRBJ2-1|many
CASSRHAGTSGMSEQFF
TGTGCCAGCAGCCGCCACGCCGGGACTAGCGGGATGAGTGAGCAGTTCTTC
>.|TRBV6-5|TRBJ2-7|many
CASGDPSLGEQYF
TGTGCCAGCGGGGACCCCTCCCTCGGCGAGCAGTACTTC
>.|TRBV5-6|TRBJ2-5|many
CASSSSGRKETQYF
TGTGCCAGCAGCTCGTCGGGGCGTAAGGAGACCCAGTACTTC
>.|TRBV25-1|TRBJ2-1|.
CASSDVAPFNEQFF
TGTGCCAGCAGTGACGTTGCCCCCTTCAATGAGCAGTTCTTC
>.|TRBV6-6|TRBJ2-7|.
CASSYTQDRYNEQYF
TGTGCCAGCAGTTACACCCAAGACAGATACAATGAGCAGTACTTC
>.|TRBV6-5|TRBJ1-5|.
CASSYDRSNQPQHF
TGTGCCAGCAGTTATGACAGGAGCAATCAGCCCCAGCATTTT
>.|TRBV27|TRBJ1-5|many
CASSPTANQPQHF
TGTGCCAGCAGCCCGACAGCTAATCAGCCCCAGCATTTT
>TRBD2|TRBV7-9|TRBJ2-1|many
CASSLGLAGDKFF
TGTGCCAGCAGCCTGGGACTAGCGGGAGATAAGTTCTTC
>TRBD2|TRBV12-3/TRBV12-4|TRBJ2-3|few
CASSPRGGRTDTQYF
TGTGCCAGCAGTCCCCGGGGGGGACGCACAGATACGCAGTATTTT
>.|TRBV6-5|TRBJ1-6|.
CASTYLMAGIFSPLHF
TGTGCCAGCACCTATTTGATGGCAGGGATTTTTTCACCCCTCCACTTT
>.|TRBV10-3|TRBJ1-2|.
CAISIREEGNDGYTF
TGTGCCATCAGCATCAGGGAAGAGGGAAACGATGGCTACACCTTC
>.|TRBV2|TRBJ1-6|.
CASRGDGGENSPLHF
TGTGCCAGCAGGGGAGATGGGGGTGAGAATTCACCCCTCCACTTT
>TRBD1|TRBV6-5|TRBJ1-1|.
CASWDSKNTEAFF
TGTGCCAGCTGGGACAGTAAGAACACTGAAGCTTTCTTT
>.|TRBV5-6|TRBJ2-5|.
CASSTLLRGNEQYF
TGTGCCAGCAGCACCCTCTTAAGAGGGAATGAGCAGTACTTC
>.|TRBV20-1|TRBJ2-5|many
CSARDIGYTETQYF
TGCAGTGCTAGAGATATAGGGTATACGGAGACCCAGTACTTC
>.|TRBV10-3|TRBJ1-1|.
CAISEPQGTSPGAFF
TGTGCCATCAGTGAGCCCCAGGGTACATCGCCTGGGGCTTTCTTT
>TRBD1|TRBV6-2/TRBV6-3|TRBJ1-5|.
CASSWTGTYNQPQHF
TGTGCCAGCAGCTGGACAGGGACCTACAATCAGCCCCAGCATTTT
>.|TRBV28|TRBJ2-1|many
CASSRANEQFF
TGTGCCAGCAGCCGCGCCAATGAGCAGTTCTTC
>.|TRBV12-3/TRBV12-4|TRBJ1-2|many
CASSRTVGGYTF
TGTGCCAGCAGTCGGACGGTCGGCGGCTACACCTTC
>TRBD1|TRBV12-3/TRBV12-4|TRBJ1-4|many
CASSFGQGGEKLFF
TGTGCCAGCAGTTTTGGACAGGGTGGTGAAAAACTGTTTTTT
>.|TRBV29-1|TRBJ2-5|once
CSVEEAETQYF
TGCAGCGTTGAAGAAGCAGAGACCCAGTACTTC
>.|TRBV12-3/TRBV12-4|TRBJ2-3|.
CASSFYGTFTDTQYF
TGTGCCAGCAGTTTTTACGGGACCTTCACAGATACGCAGTATTTT
>TRBD2|TRBV27|TRBJ2-7|many
CARSWTSGRTYEQYF
TGTGCCAGATCCTGGACTAGCGGGAGAACCTACGAGCAGTACTTC
>.|TRBV4-1|TRBJ2-7|.
CASSQDWVTSLLEQYF
TGCGCCAGCAGCCAAGATTGGGTCACCTCTCTTCTCGAGCAGTACTTC
>.|TRBV7-3|TRBJ2-5|.
CASSLSAGSQETQYF
TGTGCCAGCAGCTTAAGTGCGGGGTCCCAAGAGACCCAGTACTTC
>.|TRBV2|TRBJ1-2|.
CASSEALATDGYTF
TGTGCCAGCAGTGAAGCGCTGGCGACGGATGGCTACACCTTC
>.|TRBV6-5|TRBJ2-3|many
CASSDPGTDTQYF
TGTGCCAGCAGTGATCCGGGCACAGATACGCAGTATTTT
>.|TRBV6-4|TRBJ2-2|.
CASSLTPLTGELFF
TGTGCCAGCAGCCTGACCCCCTTAACCGGGGAGCTGTTTTTT
>TRBD1|TRBV20-1|TRBJ1-1|few
CRPGTGVNTEAFF
TGCAGGCCCGGGACAGGGGTGAACACTGAAGCTTTCTTT
>.|TRBV20-1|TRBJ2-1|many
CSADSAGARSSYNEQFF
TGCAGTGCTGATTCCGCCGGGGCCCGGAGCTCCTACAATGAGCAGTTCTTC
>.|TRBV7-9|TRBJ2-5|many
CASSLQGSRETQYF
TGTGCCAGCAGCTTACAGGGGTCAAGGGAGACCCAGTACTTC
>TRBD2|TRBV27|TRBJ2-3|.
CASREGASGRVYTQYF
TGTGCCAGCAGGGAAGGGGCTAGCGGGAGGGTATATACGCAGTATTTT
>TRBD1|TRBV20-1|TRBJ2-1|.
CSARKRTGSYNVQFF
TGCAGTGCTAGAAAACGGACAGGGAGCTACAATGTGCAGTTCTTC
>.|TRBV20-1|TRBJ1-1|.
CSALGDTEAFF
TGCAGTGCCCTCGGGGACACTGAAGCTTTCTTT
>TRBD2|TRBV5-1|TRBJ2-3|.
CASSSYRTSDGTDTQYF
TGCGCCAGCAGTTCCTACAGGACTAGCGACGGGACAGATACGCAGTATTTT
>.|TRBV25-1|TRBJ2-3|.
CASSEWSRVSTDTQYF
TGTGCCAGCAGTGAATGGAGCAGGGTGAGCACAGATACGCAGTATTTT
>.|TRBV7-2|TRBJ2-7|few
CASSLGPDSYEQYF
TGTGCCAGCAGCTTAGGTCCGGACTCCTACGAGCAGTACTTC
>.|TRBV2|TRBJ2-1|many
CASNPVWDNEQFF
TGTGCCAGCAACCCCGTCTGGGACAATGAGCAGTTCTTC